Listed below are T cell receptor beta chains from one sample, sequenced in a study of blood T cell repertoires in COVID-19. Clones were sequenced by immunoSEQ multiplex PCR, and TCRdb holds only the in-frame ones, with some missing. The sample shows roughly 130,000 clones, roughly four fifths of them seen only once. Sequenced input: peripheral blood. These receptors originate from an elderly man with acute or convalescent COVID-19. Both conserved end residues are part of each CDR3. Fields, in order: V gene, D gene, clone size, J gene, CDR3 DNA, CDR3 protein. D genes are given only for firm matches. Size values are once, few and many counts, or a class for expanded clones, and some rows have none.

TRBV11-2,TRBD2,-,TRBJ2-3,TGTGCCAGCAGCGCCGGACTAGCGGGGGGACAAGGTACGCAGTATTTT,CASSAGLAGGQGTQYF
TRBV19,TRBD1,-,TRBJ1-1,TGTGCCAGTAGCGACAGGGGACGGGGGAACACTGAAGCTTTCTTT,CASSDRGRGNTEAFF
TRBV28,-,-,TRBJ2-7,TGTGCCAGCAGTTTATATCCCGGCGAGCAGTACTTC,CASSLYPGEQYF
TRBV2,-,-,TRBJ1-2,TGTGCCAGCAGTGAACGAGGGCCCTATGGCTACACCTTC,CASSERGPYGYTF
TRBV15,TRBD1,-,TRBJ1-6,TGTGCCAGCTCGGGACAGGGGATTTCACCCCTCCACTTT,CASSGQGISPLHF
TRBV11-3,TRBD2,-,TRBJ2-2,TGTGCCAGCAGCTTTGTCTTAGCGGGGGGGCCTGACACCGGGGAGCTGTTTTTT,CASSFVLAGGPDTGELFF
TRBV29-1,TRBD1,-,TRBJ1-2,TGCAGCGTGGACAGGGCGGACAACTTC,CSVDRADNF
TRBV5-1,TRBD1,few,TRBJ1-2,TGCGCCAGCAGCTGGGACAGGGCTGGCTACACCTTC,CASSWDRAGYTF
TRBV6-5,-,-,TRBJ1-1,TGTGCCAGCAGTTACTCGAGTCTCATGAACACTGAAGCTTTCTTT,CASSYSSLMNTEAFF
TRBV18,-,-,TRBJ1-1,TGTGCCAGCTCACAACAGGGCCCGGACACTGAAGCTTTCTTT,CASSQQGPDTEAFF
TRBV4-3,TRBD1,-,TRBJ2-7,TGCGCCAGCAGCCAAGCCAGGGGGCCAATCGACGAGCAGTACTTC,CASSQARGPIDEQYF
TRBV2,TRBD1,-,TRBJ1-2,TGTGCCAGCAGTCGGGACAGCCTGCCGGGAAATGGCTACACCTTC,CASSRDSLPGNGYTF
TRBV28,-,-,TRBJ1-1,TGTGCCAGTAGTGACAGGTTGGGCACTGAAGCTTTCTTT,CASSDRLGTEAFF
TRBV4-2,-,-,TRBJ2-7,TGTGCCAGCAGTCACTCCTACGAGCAGTACTTC,CASSHSYEQYF
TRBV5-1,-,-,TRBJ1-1,TGCGCCAGCAGCGCGACTCCAGGGTTTGACACTGAAGCTTTCTTT,CASSATPGFDTEAFF
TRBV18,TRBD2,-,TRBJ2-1,TGTGCCAGCTCACCACCGACCGGGACTACATCCTACAATGAGCAGTTCTTC,CASSPPTGTTSYNEQFF
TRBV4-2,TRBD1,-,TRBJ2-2,TGTGCCAGCAGCCAACTCGGGACAGGTGGCACCGGGGAGCTGTTTTTT,CASSQLGTGGTGELFF
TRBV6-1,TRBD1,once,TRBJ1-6,TGTGCCAGCAGTGAAGCCCCGGGACAGGTTTCACCCCTCCACTTT,CASSEAPGQVSPLHF
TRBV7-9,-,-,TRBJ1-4,TGTGCCAGCAGCTTAGTAGGGGGTTCTAATGAAAAACTGTTTTTT,CASSLVGGSNEKLFF
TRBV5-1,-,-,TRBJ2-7,TGCGCCAGCAGCCAACAGGGCAATCAACCTTACGAGCAGTACTTC,CASSQQGNQPYEQYF
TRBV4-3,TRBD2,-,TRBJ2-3,TGCGCCAGCAGCCAAGTGAGGGTCGGGACTAGTAGCACGCAGTATTTT,CASSQVRVGTSSTQYF
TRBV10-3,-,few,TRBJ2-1,TGTGCCATCAGTAAGGACACGGGTGGTTACAATGAGCAGTTCTTC,CAISKDTGGYNEQFF
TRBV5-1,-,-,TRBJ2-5,TGCGCCAGCAGCCCCGGCGGGCGGGGTGGAGAGACCCAGTACTTC,CASSPGGRGGETQYF
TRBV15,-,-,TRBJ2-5,TGTGCCACCAGCGGGGGCGGGGGACGAGAGACCCAGTACTTC,CATSGGGGRETQYF
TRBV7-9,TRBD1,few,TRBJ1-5,TGTGCCAGCAGCTTAACAGGGGTGGGACAGCCCCAGCATTTT,CASSLTGVGQPQHF
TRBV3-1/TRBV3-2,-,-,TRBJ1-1,TGTGCCAGCAGGGAGGGCTCGAACACTGAAGCTTTCTTT,CASREGSNTEAFF
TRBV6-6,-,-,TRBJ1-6,TGTGCCAGCTTCCGACAGTTTGATGGTTCACCCCTCCACTTT,CASFRQFDGSPLHF
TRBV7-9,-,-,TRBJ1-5,TGTGCCAGCAGCTTAGAGGGGGGGGCCAATCAGCCCCAGCATTTT,CASSLEGGANQPQHF
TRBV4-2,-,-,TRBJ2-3,TGTGCCAGCAGCCCTACGAGAGCCACAGATACGCAGTATTTT,CASSPTRATDTQYF
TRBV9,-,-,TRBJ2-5,TGTGCCAGCAGCCTTCGGGGTCAAGAGACCCAGTACTTC,CASSLRGQETQYF
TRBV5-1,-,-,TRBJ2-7,TGCGCCAGCGGAAACCGCAATACTAGTTTGGGGCAGTACTTC,CASGNRNTSLGQYF
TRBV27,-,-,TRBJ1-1,TGTGCCAGCAGTCCGACGGGGATAGAAGCTTTCTTT,CASSPTGIEAFF
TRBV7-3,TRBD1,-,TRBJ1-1,TGTGCCAGCAGCCGACAGGGCGGGGAGGCTGAAGCTTTCTTT,CASSRQGGEAEAFF
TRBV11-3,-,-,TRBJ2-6,TGTGCCAGCAGAGGGCAAGGGAGCTCTGGGGCCAACGTCCTGACTTTC,CASRGQGSSGANVLTF
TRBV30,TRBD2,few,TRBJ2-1,TGTGCCTGGAGTCCGGGACTAACGGGCAATGAGCAGTTCTTC,CAWSPGLTGNEQFF
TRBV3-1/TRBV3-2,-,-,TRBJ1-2,TGTGCCAGCAGCCCGCTAAGGGGCGATGGCTACACCTTC,CASSPLRGDGYTF
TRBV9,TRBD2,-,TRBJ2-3,TGTGCCAGCAGCCGCCGTTTGAGCGGGGGAGCAGATACGCAGTATTTT,CASSRRLSGGADTQYF
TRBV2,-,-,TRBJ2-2,TGTGCCAGCAGCCCTACCGGGGAGCTGTTTTTT,CASSPTGELFF
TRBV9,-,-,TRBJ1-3,TGTGCCAGCAGCGTAGGGTGGGGAGACGACACCATATATTTT,CASSVGWGDDTIYF
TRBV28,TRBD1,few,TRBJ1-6,TGTGCCAGCAGGTGGGGACAGACCTCCTATAATTCACCCCTCCACTTT,CASRWGQTSYNSPLHF
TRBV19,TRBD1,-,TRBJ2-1,TGTGCCAGTAGTGCCCCGGGACAGGGCATGGGGAATGAGCAGTTCTTC,CASSAPGQGMGNEQFF
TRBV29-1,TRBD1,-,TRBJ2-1,TGCAGCGTTAGGGACAGGGTCTACGGTGAGCAGTTCTTC,CSVRDRVYGEQFF
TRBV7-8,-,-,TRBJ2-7,TGTGCCAGCAGCTTGGTATCGGAGCTCCTGGGCGAGCAGTACTTC,CASSLVSELLGEQYF
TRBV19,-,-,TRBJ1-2,TGTGCCAGTAAACACCCGAACTATGGCTACACCTTC,CASKHPNYGYTF
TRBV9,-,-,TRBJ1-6,TGTGCCAGCAGCCGAGAGGGTCAAAATTCACCCCTCCACTTT,CASSREGQNSPLHF
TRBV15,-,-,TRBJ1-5,TGTGCCACCAGCAGCCGGACAGATAGCAATCAGCCCCAGCATTTT,CATSSRTDSNQPQHF